This entry lists 30 T cell receptor beta chains sequenced from one sample in a study of CD8+CD57+ T cells in acquired aplastic anemia. Both TCR beta VDJ combination and CDR3 sequence profiling were carried out. Genomic DNA was the template for this profiling. A single record per CDR3 protein comes from TCRdb applying MiXCR to the reads. This table has about 75,000 distinct CDR3 sequences, approximately 70% appearing once. Only patients with CD8+CD57+ cell expansion on flow cytometry were chosen for sequencing. Sequencing was carried out using sorted CD4+, CD8+, or CD8+CD57+ T cells (not recorded which) from PBMCs. These receptors originate from a human donor with aplastic anemia.

The genes are TRBV25-1 and TRBJ1-2; D might be TRBD1 (5 bases). The CDR3 is 14 residues long. Germline lookup yields CDR1 MGHDK and CDR2 SYGVNS. The V and J ends lost 4 bases and 2 bases respectively, with 11 bases between them. CDR3: CASSVPGVNYGYTF. The CDR3, as DNA: TGTGCCAGCAGTGTTCCGGGGGTAAACTATGGCTACACCTTC.

This clonotype was seen a few times. The chain couples TRBV7-3 to TRBJ2-7; D gene uncertain. The V gene's germline CDR1 is SGHTA and CDR2 FQGTGA. V was trimmed by 5 bases and J by 0 bases, leaving 8 bases between them. CDR3 size: 13 residues. The CDR3 here is CASSPALSYEQYF. The CDR3 DNA reads as TGTGCCAGCAGCCCCGCCCTCTCCTACGAGCAGTACTTC.

J is TRBJ1-2 and V is TRBV2; D gene uncertain. This CDR3 spans 13 amino acids. The V gene lost 2 bases and the J gene lost 4 bases, with 8 bases spanning the gap. Germline V CDR1 and CDR2: SNHLY, FYNNEI. The CDR3 nucleotides read TGTGCCAGCAGTGAAATCACAGCCTATGGCTACACCTTC. This encodes CASSEITAYGYTF.

In its sample, this clonotype was seen a few times. The chain carries TRBV7-2 and TRBJ1-1; a possible D gene is TRBD1 (5 bases). Between the trimmed V and J ends, which lost 4 bases and 4 bases, there was a span of 13 bases. The length of the CDR3 is 14 residues. CDR1 and CDR2 from the germline V gene are SGHTA and FQGNSA. In nucleotides, the CDR3 is TGTGCCAGCAGCTCAGCGGGACGGGGCACTGAAGCTTTCTTT. Translation: CASSSAGRGTEAFF. The whole variable domain, filled in from reference TRBV7-2 and TRBJ1-1, reads GAGVSQSPSNKVTEKGKDVELRCDPISGHTALYWYRQSLGQGLEFLIYFQGNSAPDKSGLPSDRFSAERTGGSVSTLTIQRTQQEDSAVYLCASSSAGRGTEAFFGQGTRLTVV.

This clonotype was seen a few times. It may be a read error: a sequence one base away is much more abundant. V gene TRBV7-9 combines with J gene TRBJ2-7; no clear D. V lost 10 bases and J 0 bases, leaving 10 bases between the germline ends. The V gene's germline CDR1 is SEHNR and CDR2 FQNEAQ (reference sequence). CDR3 size: 12 residues. CDR3 protein: CANSESSYEQYF. The DNA of the CDR3 is TGTGCCAACAGTGAGAGCTCCTACGAGCAGTACTTC.

The CDR3 protein is CASSVQAGVGDEQFF. The CDR3 DNA sequence: TGTGCCAGCAGTGTACAAGCGGGAGTCGGGGATGAGCAGTTCTTC. The genes are TRBV2 and TRBJ2-1, with 8 nucleotides matching TRBD2. The CDR3 totals 15 residues. Trimming took 4 bases from V and 8 from J; bases not matched to a gene: 10. Germline CDR1 reads SNHLY; CDR2 reads FYNNEI.

The rearrangement joins TRBV7-2 to TRBJ1-1, with D possibly being TRBD1 (5 bases). The CDR3 is 13 amino acids. Germline V CDR1 and CDR2: SGHTA, FQGNSA. Trimming took 2 bases from V and 4 from J, leaving 8 bases between them. CDR3 amino acids: CASSLLGTTEAFF. The CDR3 DNA follows: TGTGCCAGCAGCTTACTGGGGACCACTGAAGCTTTCTTT.

The rearrangement links TRBV11-2 to TRBJ2-7; TRBD1 matches 12 bases. CDR3 size: 16 residues. Germline CDR1 is SGHAT and CDR2 is FQNNGV. After removal of 5 bases from V and 7 bases from J, the junction contained 12 bases not matched to a gene. As DNA, the CDR3 is TGTGCCAGCAGCCCCGGCCTGGGACAGGGGGCACAAGAGCAGTACTTC. This sequence encodes CASSPGLGQGAQEQYF. The entire variable domain, with the rest obtained from reference TRBV11-2 and TRBJ2-7, is as follows: EAGVAQSPRYKIIEKRQSVAFWCNPISGHATLYWYQQILGQGPKLLIQFQNNGVVDDSQLPKDRFSAERLKGVDSTLKIQPAKLEDSAVYLCASSPGLGQGAQEQYFGPGTRLTVT.

The chain links TRBV11-1 to TRBJ1-2, with D unresolved. The CDR3 has 16 residues. Germline lookup yields CDR1 SGHAT and CDR2 FQDESV (reference sequence). The V end was cut by 5 bases, the J end by 4 bases, with 20 bases between. The CDR3 nucleotides are TGTGCCAGCAGCCTGTCGAGCGGCGATGTACTCTATGGCTACACCTTC. As protein: CASSLSSGDVLYGYTF.

The CDR3 coding sequence is TGTGCCAGCAGTGTGGACGGTGAAGCTTTCTTT. This codes for CASSVDGEAFF. The rearrangement uses TRBV6-1 and TRBJ1-1; D gene ambiguous. Germline V gives CDR1 MNHNS, CDR2 SASEGT. The V end was cut by 4 bases, the J end by 7 bases, with 7 bases between. This CDR3 comprises 11 residues.

The CDR3 here is CSASRQRWGTEAFF. The CDR3 DNA reads as TGCAGTGCTAGCCGACAGCGCTGGGGCACTGAAGCTTTCTTT. The V and J genes are TRBV20-1 and TRBJ1-1, with D tentatively TRBD1 (5 bases). Germline CDR1 is DFQATT and CDR2 is SNEGSKA (reference sequence). With 3 bases removed from V and 4 bases from J, the gap between germline ends came to 15 bases. The CDR3 runs to 14 residues.

This clonotype was counted a few times. The chain carries TRBV27 and TRBJ2-7; D gene uncertain. Germline CDR1 is MNHEY and CDR2 is SMNVEV (reference sequence). Trimming removed 3 bases from V and 3 bases from J, with 12 bases in between. The CDR3 runs 14 residues. The CDR3 reads CASSFPGPGYEQYF. The DNA for the CDR3 is TGTGCCAGCAGTTTCCCGGGCCCGGGCTACGAGCAGTACTTC.

V and J are TRBV20-1 and TRBJ2-3; D is unresolved. This CDR3 is built from 14 residues. Per germline, CDR1 DFQATT and CDR2 SNEGSKA (reference sequence). Trimming stripped 6 bases from V and 3 bases from J, with 16 bases between. DNA for the CDR3: TGCAGTGCCACAACGGTCCCAGCTACAGATACGCAGTATTTT. It translates to CSATTVPATDTQYF.

CDR3 nucleotides: TGTGCCAGCACCAGAGAACTAGTGGAGGTCGGAAAGACCCAGTACTTC. Protein: CASTRELVEVGKTQYF. The chain is built from TRBV2 and TRBJ2-5, with D tentatively TRBD2 (5 bases). CDR3 length: 16 amino acids. Germline CDR1 SNHLY, CDR2 FYNNEI. Deletions cut 7 bases from V and 6 bases from J, with 24 bases between.

J is TRBJ1-3 and V is TRBV25-1, with D possibly being TRBD1 (5 bases). This CDR3 is 18 amino acids long. Germline-derived CDR1 and CDR2 are MGHDK and SYGVNS. Trimming removed 1 base at V and 2 bases at J, with 18 bases between. Here the CDR3 reads CASSEFKRQGEPGNTIYF. The DNA of the CDR3 is TGTGCCAGCAGTGAATTTAAGCGTCAAGGGGAACCTGGAAACACCATATATTTT.

The chain uses TRBV19 and TRBJ2-3; D remains ambiguous. CDR3 length: 15 residues. Germline V gene data show CDR1 as LNHDA and CDR2 as SQIVND (reference sequence). V lost 1 base and J 1 base, leaving 9 bases between the germline ends. The CDR3 coding sequence is TGTGCCAGTAGTATAGGACAACCGCGCACAGATACGCAGTATTTT. Residues: CASSIGQPRTDTQYF.

The chain links TRBV25-1 to TRBJ2-1; 7 nucleotides match TRBD1. The CDR3 is 13 residues long. CDR1 MGHDK and CDR2 SYGVNS come from the germline V gene. The trim removed 9 bases at V and 8 bases at J, leaving 10 bases unmatched. CDR3 bases: TGTGCCAGTAGCCTGACAGGGTTTGATGAGCAGTTCTTC. It encodes CASSLTGFDEQFF.

The chain carries TRBV19 and TRBJ2-7; D unresolved. With 0 bases removed from V and 6 bases from J, the gap between germline ends came to 12 bases. The CDR3 runs to 14 residues. Germline assignment: CDR1 LNHDA and CDR2 SQIVND (reference sequence). DNA for the CDR3: TGTGCCAGTAGTATAGACGGATGGAGAGGCGAGCAGTACTTC. Its protein product is CASSIDGWRGEQYF.

Only a few counts were recorded for this clonotype. The rearrangement links TRBV29-1 to TRBJ1-2; maybe TRBD1 (5 bases). The CDR3 is 13 amino acids. The V gene lost 3 bases and the J gene lost 5 bases, with 13 bases spanning the gap. From germline, CDR1 is SQVTM and CDR2 ANQGSEA. The DNA of the CDR3 is TGCAGCGTTGATCCGGGGACGACGTATGGCTACACCTTC. It specifies CSVDPGTTYGYTF.

V and J are TRBV29-1 and TRBJ2-1; TRBD1 or TRBD2 may be the D gene (5 bases each). V was shortened by 3 bases and J by 8 bases, with 8 bases between the two germline ends. Germline loops: CDR1 SQVTM, CDR2 ANQGSEA. This CDR3 is built from 11 residues. CDR3 bases: TGCAGCGTTGAGGGGGACGATGAGCAGTTCTTC. Translated: CSVEGDDEQFF.

The chain uses TRBV9 and TRBJ1-6; D unresolved. The CDR3 length is 14 residues. Germline CDR1 is SGDLS and CDR2 is YYNGEE. Trimming took off 2 bases at V and 7 bases at J, with 10 bases between the two ends. The CDR3 DNA is TGTGCCAGCAGCGTTCAGGTTCACAATTCACCCCTCCACTTT. Amino acid sequence: CASSVQVHNSPLHF.

This clonotype was counted many times. The rearrangement uses TRBV2 and TRBJ1-1; D is uncertain. This CDR3 is built from 16 residues. V was trimmed by 4 bases and J by 3 bases, leaving 18 bases between them. Germline V gene data show CDR1 as SNHLY and CDR2 as FYNNEI. CDR3 amino acids: CASSGSNGRWDTEAFF. The CDR3 coding sequence is TGTGCCAGCAGTGGGTCGAACGGGCGGTGGGACACTGAAGCTTTCTTT.

This chain links TRBV4-3 with TRBJ2-7; no clear D. V lost 2 bases, J lost 6 bases, and 11 bases lay in between. This CDR3 contains 13 residues. The germline CDR1 and CDR2 sequences are LGHNA and YSLEER. Here the CDR3 DNA reads TGCGCCAGCAGCCAAACTGGTTGGGGCGAGCAGTACTTC. It translates to CASSQTGWGEQYF.

This sequence joins TRBV20-1 and TRBJ2-2; 9 bases line up with TRBD2. V gave up 2 bases and J gave up 10 bases; unmatched junction bases: 8. Germline V gives CDR1 DFQATT, CDR2 SNEGSKA (reference sequence). The CDR3 runs to 14 residues. Here the CDR3 DNA reads TGCAGTGCTAGACAGGCGGGAGGGCCTGTGGAGCTGTTTTTT. Residues: CSARQAGGPVELFF.

V is TRBV20-1 and J is TRBJ2-3; 7 bases map to TRBD2. The CDR3 consists of 13 residues. CDR1 and CDR2 from the germline V gene are DFQATT and SNEGSKA (reference sequence). V gave up 6 bases and J gave up 4 bases; unmatched junction bases: 7. The CDR3 sequence is CSAPGGRADTQYF. The CDR3 DNA follows: TGCAGTGCCCCTGGTGGGAGGGCAGATACGCAGTATTTT.

The genes are TRBV7-2 and TRBJ2-7, with TRBD2 as a possible D gene (5 bases). The germline V gene has CDR1 SGHTA and CDR2 FQGNSA. The CDR3 extends over 12 amino acids. The germline V and J ends were trimmed by 3 bases and 5 bases, with 8 bases remaining between them. The CDR3 coding sequence is TGTGCCAGCAGCTTGCGAGGGAACGAGCAGTACTTC. It specifies CASSLRGNEQYF.

This clonotype appeared once. This rearrangement joins TRBV7-2 to TRBJ2-7, with 14 bases lining up with TRBD2. V trimming: 2 bases; J trimming: 7 bases; junction bases outside the gene matches: 4. The V gene's germline CDR1 is SGHTA and CDR2 FQGNSA. This CDR3 comprises 15 residues. CDR3 sequence reads: CASSLSTSGGAEQYF. The DNA of the CDR3 is TGTGCCAGCAGCTTATCGACTAGCGGGGGGGCAGAGCAGTACTTC.

CDR3 region: CAISPGTKNTEAFF. CDR3 bases: TGTGCCATCAGTCCCGGGACAAAGAACACTGAAGCTTTCTTT. The rearrangement uses TRBV10-3 and TRBJ1-1; tentatively, D is TRBD1 (6 bases). Germline CDR1 ENHRY, CDR2 SYGVKD. The CDR3 is 14 amino acids. The V end lost 5 bases, the J end lost 1 base, and 11 bases lay between the germline ends.

This rearrangement joins TRBV5-1 to TRBJ2-7; 10 bases are a match to TRBD1. J gave up 2 bases and V 5 bases, and 4 bases lay outside the gene matches. This CDR3 comprises 14 residues. Per germline, CDR1 SGHRS and CDR2 YFSETQ. The CDR3 sequence is CASRRTGGTYEQYF. The CDR3 coding sequence is TGCGCCAGCAGGAGGACAGGGGGGACCTACGAGCAGTACTTC.

In nucleotides, the CDR3 is TGTGCCAGCAGCTTAAGAGTGGGCACGGCTGGCACAGATACGCAGTATTTT. This translates into CASSLRVGTAGTDTQYF. The genes are TRBV11-2 and TRBJ2-3; D not resolved. Germline V lookup: CDR1 SGHAT, CDR2 FQNNGV. This CDR3 has 17 amino acids. V gave up 2 bases and J gave up 1 base, with 16 bases separating them. The whole variable domain, filled in from reference TRBV11-2 and TRBJ2-3, reads EAGVAQSPRYKIIEKRQSVAFWCNPISGHATLYWYQQILGQGPKLLIQFQNNGVVDDSQLPKDRFSAERLKGVDSTLKIQPAKLEDSAVYLCASSLRVGTAGTDTQYFGPGTRLTVL.